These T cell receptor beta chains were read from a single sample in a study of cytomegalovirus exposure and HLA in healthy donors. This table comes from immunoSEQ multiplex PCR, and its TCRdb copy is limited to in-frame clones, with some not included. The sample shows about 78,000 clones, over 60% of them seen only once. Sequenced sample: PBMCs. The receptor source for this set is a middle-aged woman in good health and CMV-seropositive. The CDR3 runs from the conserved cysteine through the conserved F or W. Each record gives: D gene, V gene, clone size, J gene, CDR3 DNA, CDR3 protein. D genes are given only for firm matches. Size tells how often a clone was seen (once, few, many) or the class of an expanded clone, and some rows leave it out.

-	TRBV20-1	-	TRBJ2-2	TGCAGTGCTCAGAACACCGGGGAGCTGTTTTTT	CSAQNTGELFF
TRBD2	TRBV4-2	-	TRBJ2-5	TGTGCCAGCAGCCAAACCCTGGGCGGGGGAGAAGAGACCCAGTACTTC	CASSQTLGGGEETQYF
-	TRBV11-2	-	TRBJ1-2	TGTGCCAGCAGCTTAGAACGAACCGGGATTTTTGGCTACACCTTC	CASSLERTGIFGYTF
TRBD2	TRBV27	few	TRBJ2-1	TGTGCCAGCAGTTCCCCCGGGACTAGCGGCTACAATGAGCAGTTCTTC	CASSSPGTSGYNEQFF
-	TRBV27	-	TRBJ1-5	TGTGCCAGCAGCCCAATGCCCGCCAGTAGCAATCAGCCCCAGCATTTT	CASSPMPASSNQPQHF
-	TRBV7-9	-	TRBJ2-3	TGTGCCAGCAGCTTATACAGAGCAACAGATACGCAGTATTTT	CASSLYRATDTQYF
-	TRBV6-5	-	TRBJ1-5	TGTGCCAGCAGAAATGGACAGTTCAATCAGCCCCAGCATTTT	CASRNGQFNQPQHF
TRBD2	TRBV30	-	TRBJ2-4	TGTGCCTGGACCCCCAGCGGGGCTATAGCCAAAAACATTCAGTACTTC	CAWTPSGAIAKNIQYF
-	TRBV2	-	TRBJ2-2	TGTGCCAGCAGGAACAGGGGAGGCACCGGGGAGCTGTTTTTT	CASRNRGGTGELFF
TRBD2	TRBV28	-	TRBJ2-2	TGTGCCAGCAGTCGGAGCGGGGGCCAGGGCACCGGGGAGCTGTTTTTT	CASSRSGGQGTGELFF
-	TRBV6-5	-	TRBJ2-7	TGTGCCACCTCCGAGGTTGACGAGCAGTACTTC	CATSEVDEQYF
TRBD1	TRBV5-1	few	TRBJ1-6	TGCGCCAGCATGCCTGAGGGGGCTGGAAATTCACCCCTCCACTTT	CASMPEGAGNSPLHF
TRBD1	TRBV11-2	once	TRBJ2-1	TGTGCCAGCAGCTTACTCACCAGGGGGATTTACAATGAGCAGTTCTTC	CASSLLTRGIYNEQFF
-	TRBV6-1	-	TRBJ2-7	TGTGCCAGCAGCCGAACCGGGACATCCTACGAGCAGTACTTC	CASSRTGTSYEQYF
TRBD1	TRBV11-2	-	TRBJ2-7	TGTGCCAGCAGCCCCGACAGGGCAAGGCACGAGCAGTACTTC	CASSPDRARHEQYF
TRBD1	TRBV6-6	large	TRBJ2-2	TGTGCCAGCAGTTCCTTGGACAGGGCCACCGGGGAGCTGTTTTTT	CASSSLDRATGELFF
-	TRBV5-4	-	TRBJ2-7	TGTGCCAGCAGGACCCGTGAAGGAGCCTACGAGCAGTACTTC	CASRTREGAYEQYF
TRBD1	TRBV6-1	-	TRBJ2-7	TGTGCCAGCCTCGGACAGGAATACTCCTACGAGCAGTACTTC	CASLGQEYSYEQYF
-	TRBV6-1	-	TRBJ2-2	TGTGCCAGCAGTGTGCGTAGAGAGGCCGGGGAGCTGTTTTTT	CASSVRREAGELFF
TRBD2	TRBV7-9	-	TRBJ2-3	TGTGCCAGCAGCTCCGGGACTAGCGGGGGGAAAGGGGATACGCAGTATTTT	CASSSGTSGGKGDTQYF
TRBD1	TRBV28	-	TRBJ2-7	TGTGCCAGCAGGCCTCCGGGACAGCCATCTTACGAGCAGTACTTC	CASRPPGQPSYEQYF
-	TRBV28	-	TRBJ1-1	TGTGCCAGCAGTTTAGGTGGCACTCGCGGGGTGAACACTGAAGCTTTCTTT	CASSLGGTRGVNTEAFF
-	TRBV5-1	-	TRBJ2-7	TGCGCCAGCAGCGACGGGGATCTGGGAGAGCAGTACTTC	CASSDGDLGEQYF
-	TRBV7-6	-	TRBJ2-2	TGTGCCAGCAGCCTCTCGAACACCGGGGAGCTGTTTTTT	CASSLSNTGELFF
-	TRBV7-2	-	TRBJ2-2	TGTGCCAGCAGCTTAAAATACCGTAGCACCGGGGAGCTGTTTTTT	CASSLKYRSTGELFF